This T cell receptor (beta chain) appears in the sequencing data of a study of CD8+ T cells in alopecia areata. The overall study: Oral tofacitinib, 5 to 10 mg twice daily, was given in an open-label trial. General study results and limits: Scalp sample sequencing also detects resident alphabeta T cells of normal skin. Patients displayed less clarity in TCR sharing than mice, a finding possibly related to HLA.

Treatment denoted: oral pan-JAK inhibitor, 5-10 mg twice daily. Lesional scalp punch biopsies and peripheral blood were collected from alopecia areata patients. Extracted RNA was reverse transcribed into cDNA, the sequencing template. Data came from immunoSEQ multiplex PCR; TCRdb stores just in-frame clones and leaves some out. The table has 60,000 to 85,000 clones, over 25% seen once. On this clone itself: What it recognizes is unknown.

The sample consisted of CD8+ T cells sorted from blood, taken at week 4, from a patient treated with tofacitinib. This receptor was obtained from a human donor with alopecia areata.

CDR3 protein: CSAVGGAATKGEQYF. The CDR3, as DNA: TGCAGCGCGGTTGGAGGGGCGGCGACTAAGGGAGAGCAGTACTTC. The genes are TRBV29-1 and TRBJ2-7; tentative D call: TRBD2 (6 bases). The CDR3 spans 15 residues. Trimming left V 7 bases short and J 7 bases short, with 26 bases between. Per germline, CDR1 SQVTM and CDR2 ANQGSEA.